The 4 T cell receptor beta chains given below trace back to one sample, sequenced in a study of blood T cell repertoires in COVID-19. The repertoire was sequenced with immunoSEQ multiplex PCR; TCRdb's copy has only in-frame clones and lacks some. The sample lists roughly 140,000 clones, roughly nine tenths occurring once. Sequencing was done on a sample of peripheral blood. The receptors were sampled from a woman aged 70-85 years with acute or convalescent COVID-19.

The chain recombines TRBV19 with TRBJ1-1; 11 positions match TRBD1. J lost 0 bases, V lost 3 bases, and 21 bases had no gene match. Germline-derived CDR1 and CDR2 are LNHDA and SQIVND (reference sequence). The CDR3 spans 22 residues. The CDR3 region is CASSMLLFWGTGGKGLNTEAFF. CDR3 DNA sequence: TGTGCCAGTAGTATGCTCCTCTTTTGGGGGACAGGGGGTAAAGGGCTGAACACTGAAGCTTTCTTT. Complete variable domain (other parts from reference TRBV19 and TRBJ1-1): DGGITQSPKYLFRKEGQNVTLSCEQNLNHDAMYWYRQDPGQGLRLIYYSQIVNDFQKGDIAEGYSVSREKKESFPLTVTSAQKNPTAFYLCASSMLLFWGTGGKGLNTEAFFGQGTRLTVV.

This clone has more than one count but fewer than ten. This chain connects TRBV27 to TRBJ2-1, with 8 nucleotides matching TRBD2. Germline V gene data show CDR1 as MNHEY and CDR2 as SMNVEV (reference sequence). V lost 5 bases and J lost 2; bases outside the gene matches: 23. The CDR3 consists of 21 residues. This chain's CDR3 is CASSLNRLNLPQAGAYNEQFF. DNA of the CDR3: TGTGCCAGCAGTCTCAACAGGCTAAACCTCCCCCAAGCGGGGGCCTACAATGAGCAGTTCTTC.

The rearrangement links TRBV18 to TRBJ2-2; TRBD1 might be the D (5 bases). CDR1 and CDR2 from the germline V gene are KGHSH and LQKENI. This CDR3 spans 16 amino acids. V lost 4 bases and J lost 4, with 16 bases in between. This CDR3 is CASSRGVGVTTGELFF. In DNA, the CDR3 is TGTGCCAGCTCACGAGGCGTAGGGGTGACCACCGGGGAGCTGTTTTTT. The variable domain in full, with the rest retrieved from reference TRBV18 and TRBJ2-2, is NAGVMQNPRHLVRRRGQEARLRCSPMKGHSHVYWYRQLPEEGLKFMVYLQKENIIDESGMPKERFSAEFPKEGPSILRIQQVVRGDSAAYFCASSRGVGVTTGELFFGEGSRLTVL.

The V gene is TRBV10-1, the J gene TRBJ1-5; D is ambiguous. Germline V gene sequence: CDR1 WNHNN, CDR2 SYGVQD (reference sequence). CDR3 length equals 13 residues. V lost 5 bases and J 9 bases, leaving 14 bases between the germline ends. The CDR3 reads CASSSGREWPQHF. The CDR3 DNA reads TGCGCCAGCAGTAGTGGGCGTGAGTGGCCCCAGCATTTT.